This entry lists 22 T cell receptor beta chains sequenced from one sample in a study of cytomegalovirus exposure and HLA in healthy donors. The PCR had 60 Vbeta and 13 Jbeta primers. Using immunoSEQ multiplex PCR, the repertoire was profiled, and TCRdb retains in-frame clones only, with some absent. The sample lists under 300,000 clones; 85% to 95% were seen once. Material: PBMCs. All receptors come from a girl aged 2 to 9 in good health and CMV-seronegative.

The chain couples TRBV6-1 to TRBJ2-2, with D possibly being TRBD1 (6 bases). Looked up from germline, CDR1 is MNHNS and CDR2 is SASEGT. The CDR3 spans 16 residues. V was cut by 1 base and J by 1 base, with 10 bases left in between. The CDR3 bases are TGTGCCAGCAGTGAAGGCCCAGGGGTGAACACCGGGGAGCTGTTTTTT. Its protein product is CASSEGPGVNTGELFF.

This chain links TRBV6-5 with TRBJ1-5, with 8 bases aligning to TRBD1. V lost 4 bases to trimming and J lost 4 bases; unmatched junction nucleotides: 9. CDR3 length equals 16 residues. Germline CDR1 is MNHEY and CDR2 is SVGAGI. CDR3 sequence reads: CASSSRGTGSNQPQHF. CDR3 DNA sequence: TGTGCCAGCAGTTCGCGGGGGACAGGATCTAATCAGCCCCAGCATTTT.

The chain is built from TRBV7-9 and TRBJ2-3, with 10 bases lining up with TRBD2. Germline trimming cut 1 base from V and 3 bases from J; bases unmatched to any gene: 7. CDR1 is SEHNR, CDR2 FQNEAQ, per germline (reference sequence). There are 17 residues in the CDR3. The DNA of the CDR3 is TGTGCCAGCAGCTTAGTTCTAGCGGGGGATATAACAGATACGCAGTATTTT. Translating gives CASSLVLAGDITDTQYF.

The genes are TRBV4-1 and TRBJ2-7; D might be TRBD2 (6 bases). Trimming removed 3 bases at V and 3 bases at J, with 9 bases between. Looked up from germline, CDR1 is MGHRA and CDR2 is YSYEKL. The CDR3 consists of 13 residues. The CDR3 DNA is TGCGCCAGCAGCCACGGGGGAGACTACGAGCAGTACTTC. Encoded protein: CASSHGGDYEQYF.

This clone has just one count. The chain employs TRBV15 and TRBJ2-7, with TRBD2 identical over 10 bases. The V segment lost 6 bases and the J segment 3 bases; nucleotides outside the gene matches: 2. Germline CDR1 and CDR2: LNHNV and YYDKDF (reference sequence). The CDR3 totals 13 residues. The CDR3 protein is CATSIAGGYEQYF. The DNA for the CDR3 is TGTGCCACCAGTATAGCGGGAGGCTACGAGCAGTACTTC.

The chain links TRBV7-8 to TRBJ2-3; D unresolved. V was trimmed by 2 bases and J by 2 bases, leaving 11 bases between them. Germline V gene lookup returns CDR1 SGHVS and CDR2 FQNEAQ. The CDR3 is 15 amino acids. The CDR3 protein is CASSLSFTNTDTQYF. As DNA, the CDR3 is TGTGCCAGCAGCTTATCGTTTACTAACACAGATACGCAGTATTTT. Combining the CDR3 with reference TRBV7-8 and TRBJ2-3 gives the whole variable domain GAGVSQSPRYKVAKRGQDVALRCDPISGHVSLFWYQQALGQGPEFLTYFQNEAQLDKSGLPSDRFFAERPEGSVSTLKIQRTQQEDSAVYLCASSLSFTNTDTQYFGPGTRLTVL.

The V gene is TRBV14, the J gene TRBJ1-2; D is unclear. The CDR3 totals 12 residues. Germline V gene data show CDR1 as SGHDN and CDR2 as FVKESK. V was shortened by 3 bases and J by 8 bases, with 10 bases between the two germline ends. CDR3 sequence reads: CASSHGVGGYTF. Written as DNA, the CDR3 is TGTGCCAGCAGCCACGGGGTCGGGGGCTACACCTTC. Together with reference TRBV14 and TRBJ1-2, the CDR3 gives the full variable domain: EAGVTQFPSHSVIEKGQTVTLRCDPISGHDNLYWYRRVMGKEIKFLLHFVKESKQDESGMPNNRFLAERTGGTYSTLKVQPAELEDSGVYFCASSHGVGGYTFGSGTRLTVV.

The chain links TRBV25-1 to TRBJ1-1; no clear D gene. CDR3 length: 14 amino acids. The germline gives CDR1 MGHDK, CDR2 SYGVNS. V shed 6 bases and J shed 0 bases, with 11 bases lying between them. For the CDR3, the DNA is TGTGCCAGCAGGGCGGAGCCAATGAACACTGAAGCTTTCTTT. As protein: CASRAEPMNTEAFF.

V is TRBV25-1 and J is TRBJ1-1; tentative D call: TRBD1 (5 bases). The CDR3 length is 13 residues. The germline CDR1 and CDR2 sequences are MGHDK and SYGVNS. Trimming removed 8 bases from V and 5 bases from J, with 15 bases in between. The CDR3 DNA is TGTGCCAGCCAGTCGGTAGGGGTGACTGAAGCTTTCTTT. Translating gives CASQSVGVTEAFF.

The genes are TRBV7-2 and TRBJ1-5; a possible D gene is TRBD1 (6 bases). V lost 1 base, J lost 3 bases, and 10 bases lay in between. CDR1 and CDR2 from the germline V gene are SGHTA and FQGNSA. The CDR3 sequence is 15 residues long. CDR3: CASSLVQGINQPQHF. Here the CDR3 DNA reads TGTGCCAGCAGCTTAGTACAGGGAATCAATCAGCCCCAGCATTTT.

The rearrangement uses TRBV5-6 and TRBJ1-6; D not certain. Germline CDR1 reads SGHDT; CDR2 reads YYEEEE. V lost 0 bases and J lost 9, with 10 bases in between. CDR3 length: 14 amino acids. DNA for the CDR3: TGTGCCAGCAGCTTGGGGACTGTGGGTTCACCCCTCCACTTT. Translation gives CASSLGTVGSPLHF.

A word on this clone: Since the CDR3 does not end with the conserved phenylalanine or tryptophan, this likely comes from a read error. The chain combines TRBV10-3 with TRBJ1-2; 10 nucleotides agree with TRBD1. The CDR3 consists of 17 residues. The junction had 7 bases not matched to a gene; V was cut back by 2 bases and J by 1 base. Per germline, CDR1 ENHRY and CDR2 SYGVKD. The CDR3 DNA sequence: TGTGCCATCAGTGAGCCGCAAGGGACAGGGGTTAACTATGGCTACACCCTC. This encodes CAISEPQGTGVNYGYTL.

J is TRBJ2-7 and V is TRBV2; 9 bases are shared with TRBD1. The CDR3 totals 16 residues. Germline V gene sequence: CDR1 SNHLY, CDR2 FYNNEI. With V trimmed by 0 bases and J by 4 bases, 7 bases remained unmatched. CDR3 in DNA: TGTGCCAGCAGTGAAGCGCAGGGGACAGGGCTTTACGAGCAGTACTTC. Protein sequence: CASSEAQGTGLYEQYF.

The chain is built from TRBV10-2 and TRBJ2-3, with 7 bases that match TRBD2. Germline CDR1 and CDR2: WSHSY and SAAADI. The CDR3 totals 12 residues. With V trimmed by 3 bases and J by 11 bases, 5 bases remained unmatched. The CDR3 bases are TGCGCCAGCAGTGATTCCGGACTAGGGCAGTATTTT. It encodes CASSDSGLGQYF.

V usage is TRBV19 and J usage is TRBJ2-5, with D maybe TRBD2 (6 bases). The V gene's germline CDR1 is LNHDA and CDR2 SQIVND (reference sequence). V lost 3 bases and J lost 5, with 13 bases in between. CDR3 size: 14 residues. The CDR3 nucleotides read TGTGCCAGTAGTATTCGGGAGTTACGGGAGACCCAGTACTTC. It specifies CASSIRELRETQYF.

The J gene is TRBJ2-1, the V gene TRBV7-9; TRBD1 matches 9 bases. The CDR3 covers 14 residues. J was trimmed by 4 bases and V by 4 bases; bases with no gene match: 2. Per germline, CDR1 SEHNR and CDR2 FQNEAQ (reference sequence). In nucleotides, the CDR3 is TGTGCCAGCAGCTGGACAGGGGATTACAATGAGCAGTTCTTC. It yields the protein CASSWTGDYNEQFF. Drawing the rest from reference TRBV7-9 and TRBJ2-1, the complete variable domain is DTGVSQNPRHKITKRGQNVTFRCDPISEHNRLYWYRQTLGQGPEFLTYFQNEAQLEKSRLLSDRFSAERPKGSFSTLEIQRTEQGDSAMYLCASSWTGDYNEQFFGPGTRLTVL.

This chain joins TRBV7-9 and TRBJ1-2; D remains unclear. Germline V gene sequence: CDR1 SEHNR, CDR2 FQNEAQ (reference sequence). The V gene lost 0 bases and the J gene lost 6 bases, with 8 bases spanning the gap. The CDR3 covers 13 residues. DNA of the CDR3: TGTGCCAGCAGCTTAGCCGAAAGCGATGGCTACACCTTC. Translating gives CASSLAESDGYTF. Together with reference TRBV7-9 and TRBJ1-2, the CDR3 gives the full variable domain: DTGVSQNPRHKITKRGQNVTFRCDPISEHNRLYWYRQTLGQGPEFLTYFQNEAQLEKSRLLSDRFSAERPKGSFSTLEIQRTEQGDSAMYLCASSLAESDGYTFGSGTRLTVV.

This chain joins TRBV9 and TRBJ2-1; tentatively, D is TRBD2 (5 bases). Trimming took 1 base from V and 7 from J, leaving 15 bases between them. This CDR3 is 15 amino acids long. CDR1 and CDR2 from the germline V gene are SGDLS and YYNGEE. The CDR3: CASSVLANDINEQFF. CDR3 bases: TGTGCCAGCAGCGTACTAGCCAACGACATTAATGAGCAGTTCTTC.

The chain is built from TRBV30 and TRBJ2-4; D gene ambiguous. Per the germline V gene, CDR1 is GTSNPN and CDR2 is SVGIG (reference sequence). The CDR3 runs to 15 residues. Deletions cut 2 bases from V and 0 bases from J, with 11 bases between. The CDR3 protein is CAWSSPSLAKNIQYF. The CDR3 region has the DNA TGTGCCTGGAGTAGCCCGTCTTTAGCCAAAAACATTCAGTACTTC. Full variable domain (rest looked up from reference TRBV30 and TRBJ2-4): SQTIHQWPATLVQPVGSPLSLECTVEGTSNPNLYWYRQAAGRGLQLLFYSVGIGQISSEVPQNLSASRPQDRQFILSSKKLLLSDSGFYLCAWSSPSLAKNIQYFGAGTRLSVL.

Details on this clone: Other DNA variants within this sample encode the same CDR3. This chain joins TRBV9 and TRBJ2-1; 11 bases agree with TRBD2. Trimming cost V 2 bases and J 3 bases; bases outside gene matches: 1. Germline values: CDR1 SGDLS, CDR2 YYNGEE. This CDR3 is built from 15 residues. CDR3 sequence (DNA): TGTGCCAGCAGCGTTGGGACTAGCGGCTACAATGAGCAGTTCTTC. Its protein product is CASSVGTSGYNEQFF.

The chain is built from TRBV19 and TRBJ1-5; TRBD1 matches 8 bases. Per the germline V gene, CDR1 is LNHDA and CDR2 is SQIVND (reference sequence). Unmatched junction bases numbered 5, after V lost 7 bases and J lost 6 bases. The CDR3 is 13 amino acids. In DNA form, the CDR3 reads TGTGCCAGTAACCCCAGGGGGCTTCAGCCCCAGCATTTT. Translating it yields CASNPRGLQPQHF.

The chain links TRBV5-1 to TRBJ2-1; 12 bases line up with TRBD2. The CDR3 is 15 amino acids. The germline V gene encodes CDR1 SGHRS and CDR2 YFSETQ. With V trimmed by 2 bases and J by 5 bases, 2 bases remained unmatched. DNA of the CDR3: TGCGCCAGCAGCTTCGGACTAGCGGGGCACAATGAGCAGTTCTTC. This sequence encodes CASSFGLAGHNEQFF.